The 25 T cell receptor beta chains below were found in one sample sequenced in a study of T cell responses to AZD1222 COVID-19 vaccine (dated by TCRdb to 2020 to 2023). In the paper's terms, the time point label means: baseline before first vaccination. Receptors were amplified or captured by the immunoSEQ multiplex PCR assay. TCRdb mirrors the immuneACCESS table, restricted to in-frame sequences. Some clones are absent from its copies; in checked studies, under half trace to an unresolved V gene, and the reason for the others is unknown. The sample contains about 100,000 clones, 92% of them found a single time. The leading ten clones occupy over 1.5% of the sample. The sample here was peripheral blood, taken on day 0 of AZD1222 vaccination. These receptors were collected from an adult in good health.

The J gene is TRBJ1-1, the V gene TRBV27; a possible D gene is TRBD1 (5 bases). Trimming took 0 bases from V and 4 from J, leaving 9 bases between them. The CDR3 totals 14 residues. CDR1 and CDR2 from the germline V gene are MNHEY and SMNVEV (reference sequence). The CDR3 region has the DNA TGTGCCAGCAGTTTATCTTCAGGGACCACTGAAGCTTTCTTT. This codes for CASSLSSGTTEAFF.

The rearrangement links TRBV7-2 to TRBJ2-1, with D uncertain. This CDR3 region has 13 residues. Per the germline V gene, CDR1 is SGHTA and CDR2 is FQGNSA. The V and J ends lost 1 base and 7 bases respectively, with 8 bases between them. The CDR3 reads CASSLVSRNEQFF. In DNA form, the CDR3 reads TGTGCCAGCAGCTTAGTTTCACGGAATGAGCAGTTCTTC.

The chain links TRBV28 to TRBJ2-7; TRBD1 aligns across 7 bases. This CDR3 is built from 15 residues. Trimming at V came to 6 bases and at J to 2 bases, leaving 10 bases not matched to a gene. The V gene's germline CDR1 is MDHEN and CDR2 SYDVKM. Here the CDR3 DNA reads TGTGCCAGCAGGGTAAGACAGGGAACCCCCTACGAGCAGTACTTC. Amino acid sequence: CASRVRQGTPYEQYF.

The V and J genes are TRBV30 and TRBJ2-3; D ambiguous. Germline V lookup: CDR1 GTSNPN, CDR2 SVGIG (reference sequence). This CDR3 is 11 amino acids long. V gave up 0 bases and J gave up 5 bases, with 3 bases separating them. As DNA, the CDR3 is TGTGCCTGGAGTGTAGGAGATACGCAGTATTTT. Residues: CAWSVGDTQYF.

The CDR3 spells CASSEADSYEQYF. CDR3 nucleotide sequence: TGTGCCAGCAGTGAAGCGGATTCCTACGAGCAGTACTTC. The chain is built from TRBV12-3 or TRBV12-4 and TRBJ2-7; weak D call: TRBD2 (5 bases). Between the trimmed V and J ends, which lost 5 bases and 1 base, there was a span of 9 bases. The CDR3 consists of 13 residues.

The V gene is TRBV5-1, the J gene TRBJ1-2, with 7 bases fitting TRBD1. The CDR3 is 16 residues long. The junction had 5 bases not matched to a gene; V was cut back by 0 bases and J by 0 bases. The germline CDR1 and CDR2 sequences are SGHRS and YFSETQ. CDR3 DNA sequence: TGCGCCAGCAGCTTGGAATCGACAGGGACTAACTATGGCTACACCTTC. Translation: CASSLESTGTNYGYTF.

CDR3 amino acids: CASSSYRGFAGANVLTF. The CDR3 bases are TGTGCCAGCAGCTCTTACAGGGGATTTGCGGGGGCCAACGTCCTGACTTTC. The J gene is TRBJ2-6, the V gene TRBV7-3; TRBD1 matches 7 bases. CDR3 length: 17 residues. Losses at the gene ends were 4 bases for V and 4 bases for J; bases not matched to a gene: 10. Germline-derived CDR1 and CDR2 are SGHTA and FQGTGA.

The V gene is TRBV11-2, the J gene TRBJ2-7, with TRBD2 matching over 7 bases. Trimming cost V 0 bases and J 0 bases; bases outside gene matches: 2. From germline, CDR1 is SGHAT and CDR2 FQNNGV. The CDR3 runs 15 residues. The CDR3 DNA is TGTGCCAGCAGCTTAGAGTTAGCGGGCTCCTACGAGCAGTACTTC. Residues: CASSLELAGSYEQYF.

This chain uses TRBV10-3 with TRBJ1-1; 9 bases are shared with TRBD1. Germline trimming cut 2 bases from V and 8 bases from J; bases unmatched to any gene: 9. There are 15 residues in the CDR3. CDR1 ENHRY and CDR2 SYGVKD come from the germline V gene. The CDR3 loop reads CAISEPGQGILEAFF. In DNA, the CDR3 is TGTGCCATCAGTGAGCCCGGACAGGGGATCTTGGAAGCTTTCTTT.

V and J are TRBV4-1 and TRBJ1-2; 8 bases are a match to TRBD1. From germline, CDR1 is MGHRA and CDR2 YSYEKL. CDR3 length equals 15 residues. J gave up 8 bases and V 0 bases, and 8 bases lay outside the gene matches. The CDR3 DNA follows: TGCGCCAGCAGCCAAGATTCCCCGACAGGGGTCGGCTACACCTTC. It specifies CASSQDSPTGVGYTF.

The J gene is TRBJ2-7, the V gene TRBV2, with 10 positions matching TRBD1. From germline, CDR1 is SNHLY and CDR2 FYNNEI. After removal of 5 bases from V and 0 bases from J, the junction contained 13 bases not matched to a gene. The CDR3 extends over 18 amino acids. CDR3 protein: CASSPRDRGPRYSYEQYF. DNA for the CDR3: TGTGCCAGCAGTCCCCGGGACAGGGGCCCGCGGTACTCCTACGAGCAGTACTTC. The full variable domain, with the rest looked up from reference TRBV2 and TRBJ2-7, is EPEVTQTPSHQVTQMGQEVILRCVPISNHLYFYWYRQILGQKVEFLVSFYNNEISEKSEIFDDQFSVERPDGSNFTLKIRSTKLEDSAMYFCASSPRDRGPRYSYEQYFGPGTRLTVT.

The chain carries TRBV6-5 and TRBJ2-5; TRBD2 matches 8 bases. The CDR3 has 15 amino acids. CDR1 is MNHEY and CDR2 is SVGAGI in the germline V gene. V shed 1 base and J 3 bases; nucleotides not matched to a gene: 4. The CDR3 DNA reads as TGTGCCAGCAGTTACTTCGGAGCGGGAGAAGAGACCCAGTACTTC. Residues: CASSYFGAGEETQYF.

The chain employs TRBV28 and TRBJ2-1; a weak D match, TRBD2 (7 bases). In germline, CDR1 is MDHEN, CDR2 SYDVKM. The V gene lost 4 bases and the J gene lost 6 bases, with 10 bases spanning the gap. The length of the CDR3 is 13 residues. DNA for the CDR3: TGTGCCAGCAGTTCGGGGGGCCGCAATGAGCAGTTCTTC. This codes for CASSSGGRNEQFF.

This clone was found once. In nucleotides, the CDR3 is TGCAGTGCTAGTGGACAGGGTGGAAACACCATATATTTT. It translates to CSASGQGGNTIYF. The chain links TRBV20-1 to TRBJ1-3; 8 bases align to TRBD1. The CDR3 loop spans 13 amino acids. Germline CDR1 DFQATT, CDR2 SNEGSKA (reference sequence). The J segment lost 3 bases and the V segment lost 3 bases, leaving 1 base of the junction unmatched.

This clone was seen repeatedly, ten times or more. The chain couples TRBV19 to TRBJ2-3; 7 bases are a match to TRBD1. V gave up 7 bases and J gave up 0 bases; unmatched junction bases: 4. The CDR3 is 14 amino acids. CDR1 is LNHDA and CDR2 is SQIVND in the germline V gene (reference sequence). CDR3 DNA sequence: TGTGCCAGTACTGGGACAGCTAGCACAGATACGCAGTATTTT. It translates to CASTGTASTDTQYF.

The chain joins TRBV10-3 to TRBJ2-5; D is tentatively TRBD1 or TRBD2 (8 bases each). This CDR3 region has 16 residues. V was cut by 8 bases and J by 1 base, with 20 bases left in between. Per the germline V gene, CDR1 is ENHRY and CDR2 is SYGVKD. CDR3 residues: CAIGTGGLESQETQYF. In nucleotides, the CDR3 is TGTGCCATCGGAACAGGGGGACTAGAATCCCAAGAGACCCAGTACTTC.

This clone was counted a single time. The chain couples TRBV29-1 to TRBJ2-7; D possibly uses TRBD1 or TRBD2 (5 bases each). This CDR3 has 13 residues. Trimming removed 4 bases from V and 3 bases from J, with 13 bases in between. Per the germline V gene, CDR1 is SQVTM and CDR2 is ANQGSEA. CDR3 nucleotide sequence: TGCAGCGTTGGCCCGGGACCGGACTACGAGCAGTACTTC. Amino acids: CSVGPGPDYEQYF.

The V and J genes are TRBV10-1 and TRBJ1-1; TRBD1 matches 8 bases. Per the germline V gene, CDR1 is WNHNN and CDR2 is SYGVQD (reference sequence). CDR3 length: 14 amino acids. The V gene end was trimmed by 3 bases and the J gene end by 1 base; junction bases not matched to a gene: 1. The CDR3 loop is CASSDGTGNTEAFF. The CDR3 DNA reads TGCGCCAGCAGTGACGGGACAGGGAACACTGAAGCTTTCTTT.

The V call is TRBV5-1, the J call TRBJ2-1; 11 bases line up with TRBD2. Germline CDR1 and CDR2: SGHRS and YFSETQ. The length of the CDR3 is 16 residues. With 0 bases clipped from V and 4 bases from J, the junction kept 3 bases outside the gene matches. Here the CDR3 reads CASSLVVAGGYNEQFF. The CDR3 coding sequence is TGCGCCAGCAGCTTGGTGGTAGCGGGAGGGTACAATGAGCAGTTCTTC. Looking up the rest from reference TRBV5-1 and TRBJ2-1 gives the full variable domain: KAGVTQTPRYLIKTRGQQVTLSCSPISGHRSVSWYQQTPGQGLQFLFEYFSETQRNKGNFPGRFSGRQFSNSRSEMNVSTLELGDSALYLCASSLVVAGGYNEQFFGPGTRLTVL.

CDR3 loop: CASSTGDYHQPQHF. In DNA form, the CDR3 reads TGTGCCAGCAGTACAGGGGATTACCATCAGCCCCAGCATTTT. The J gene is TRBJ1-5, the V gene TRBV28, with 7 bases aligning to TRBD1. The ends lost 5 bases at V and 5 bases at J; junction bases unmatched: 6. Germline-derived CDR1 and CDR2 are MDHEN and SYDVKM. The CDR3 consists of 14 residues.

This chain links TRBV3-1 (or the pseudogene TRBV3-2) with TRBJ2-5; possible D gene TRBD2, 6 bases. V was cut by 1 base and J by 3 bases, with 6 bases left in between. Germline CDR1 reads LGHDT; CDR2 reads YNNKEL (reference sequence). The CDR3 length is 13 residues. Here the CDR3 reads CASSQAGEETQYF. DNA of the CDR3: TGTGCCAGCAGCCAAGCGGGAGAAGAGACCCAGTACTTC.

The gene calls are TRBV5-5 and TRBJ1-2; a possible D gene is TRBD1 (6 bases). Germline V gene lookup returns CDR1 SGHKS and CDR2 YYEKEE (reference sequence). The V gene lost 0 bases and the J gene lost 4 bases, with 13 bases spanning the gap. CDR3 length equals 15 residues. The CDR3, as DNA: TGTGCCAGCAGCTTGGGGACAGATACCCTCTATGGCTACACCTTC. This codes for CASSLGTDTLYGYTF.

The genes are TRBV10-1 and TRBJ1-1, with TRBD1 as a possible D gene (6 bases). V was trimmed by 6 bases and J by 0 bases, leaving 11 bases between them. The CDR3 sequence is 14 residues long. CDR1 WNHNN and CDR2 SYGVQD come from the germline V gene (reference sequence). CDR3 in DNA: TGCGCCAGCAGGTGTCAGGGGATGAACACTGAAGCTTTCTTT. Translated: CASRCQGMNTEAFF.

V is TRBV12-3 or TRBV12-4 and J is TRBJ2-5, with TRBD1 as a possible D gene (6 bases). The CDR3 has 13 residues. V lost 6 bases and J lost 5, with 13 bases in between. In nucleotides, the CDR3 is TGTGCCAGCAGCTATGGACAGCGGGAGACCCAGTACTTC. Its protein product is CASSYGQRETQYF.

The rearrangement uses TRBV7-9 and TRBJ2-1, with 7 positions matching TRBD2. From germline, CDR1 is SEHNR and CDR2 FQNEAQ (reference sequence). The CDR3 spans 15 residues. The V and J ends lost 1 base and 4 bases, in that order; junction bases with no gene match: 4. CDR3 in amino acids: CASSLDSGPYNEQFF. Here the CDR3 DNA reads TGTGCCAGCAGCTTAGATAGCGGGCCGTACAATGAGCAGTTCTTC.